This TCR beta chain is drawn from a study of blood T cell repertoires in COVID-19. Study background: Spain, Italy and the United States supplied samples that represented acute and convalescent COVID-19. PBMCs, B-cell-depleted T cells, or T cells provided the cDNA or gDNA that made up the material.

Under the authors' procedure: Scientists estimated how many nucleated cells there were by amplifying reference gene primers. Here immunoSEQ multiplex PCR was the method, and the copy in TCRdb shows in-frame clones only, minus some. V, J and clone size are those of that table, while D and trimming were read from the DNA. The table has approximately 250,000 clones, 84% seen once; the top ten hold 1.5%. This clone was recorded many times. CDR1 and CDR2 from the germline V gene are SQVTM and ANQGSEA. Trimming took off 5 bases at V and 6 bases at J, with 14 bases between the two ends. The CDR3 extends over 13 amino acids.

This receptor was identified in a woman between 40 and 50 years old who had recovered from COVID-19. The chain uses TRBV29-1 and TRBJ1-5; D ambiguous. The specimen was peripheral blood. This CDR3 is CSVSEYSGQPQHF. The CDR3, as DNA: TGCAGCGTTTCTGAGTATAGCGGTCAGCCCCAGCATTTT.